A single sample gave rise to the 27 T cell receptor beta chains below, sequenced in a study of cytomegalovirus exposure and HLA in healthy donors. Primers: 60 Vbeta forward and 13 Jbeta reverse. This table comes from immunoSEQ multiplex PCR, and its TCRdb copy is limited to in-frame clones, with some not included. The sample lists about 160,000 clones; roughly four fifths were seen once. The sequencing input was PBMCs. These receptors were taken from a man aged 50 to 60 in good health and CMV-seropositive.

This clone was observed once. The gene calls are TRBV7-9 and TRBJ1-4; 8 nucleotides line up with TRBD1. CDR1 is SEHNR and CDR2 is FQNEAQ in the germline V gene (reference sequence). There are 16 residues in the CDR3. The trim removed 1 base at V and 3 bases at J, leaving 4 bases unmatched. CDR3 sequence (DNA): TGTGCCAGCAGCTTAGGGACAGGGATAGCTAATGAAAAACTGTTTTTT. Translating it yields CASSLGTGIANEKLFF.

The V call is TRBV5-1, the J call TRBJ2-7, with 9 nucleotides matching TRBD1. Trimming at V came to 4 bases and at J to 3 bases, leaving 8 bases not matched to a gene. Germline values: CDR1 SGHRS, CDR2 YFSETQ. The CDR3 totals 15 residues. Written as DNA, the CDR3 is TGCGCCAGCAGCACCGGGGACAGGGCTCGCTACGAGCAGTACTTC. Its translation is CASSTGDRARYEQYF.

The chain recombines TRBV7-6 with TRBJ2-7; D might be TRBD1 (6 bases). This CDR3 comprises 13 residues. V dropped 4 bases and J dropped 3 bases, with 10 bases sitting between them. The germline V gene encodes CDR1 SGHVS and CDR2 FNYEAQ. The DNA for the CDR3 is TGTGCCAGCAGCTACAGGGATGGCTACGAGCAGTACTTC. It specifies CASSYRDGYEQYF.

Comment on this clone: The junction departs from the called germline gene at one end, perhaps through a read error. This chain links TRBV6-6 with TRBJ2-1, with 7 bases matching TRBD1. Germline loops: CDR1 MNHNY, CDR2 SVGAGI (reference sequence). The CDR3 consists of 15 residues. The chain's CDR3 is CASSFSTAGTVYLVF. CDR3 nucleotides: TGTGCCAGCAGCTTCTCGACGGCTGGGACAGTTTATTTGGTCTTC.

The chain carries TRBV5-1 and TRBJ2-7; 9 positions agree with TRBD1. The CDR3 runs to 17 residues. J gave up 4 bases and V 0 bases, and 11 bases lay outside the gene matches. Looked up from germline, CDR1 is SGHRS and CDR2 is YFSETQ. As DNA, the CDR3 is TGCGCCAGCAGCTTGGGGCCCCTGGACAGGGGCTCTTACGAGCAGTACTTC. Translation: CASSLGPLDRGSYEQYF.

As for this clone: The CDR3 end shows no conserved phenylalanine or tryptophan, and so a read error is likely. The chain recombines TRBV29-1 with TRBJ2-7, with TRBD2 as a possible D gene (5 bases). This CDR3 comprises 12 residues. Deletions cut 7 bases from V and 7 bases from J, with 17 bases between. CDR1 is SQVTM and CDR2 is ANQGSEA in the germline V gene. The CDR3 nucleotides are TGCAGCGCCTTCGGCCCCTCGGGGGAGCAGTACCTC. It codes for CSAFGPSGEQYL.

J is TRBJ1-1 and V is TRBV7-2, with D possibly TRBD1 on 6 matching bases. Trimming removed 5 bases at V and 3 bases at J, with 10 bases between. This CDR3 has 13 amino acids. Germline V CDR1 and CDR2: SGHTA, FQGNSA. This CDR3 is CASSGQRDTEAFF. The CDR3 coding sequence is TGTGCCAGCAGCGGACAGCGAGACACTGAAGCTTTCTTT.

The chain is built from TRBV15 and TRBJ1-1; maybe TRBD1 (6 bases). The CDR3 runs 15 residues. Germline CDR1 is LNHNV and CDR2 is YYDKDF (reference sequence). The ends were cut back, 3 bases at V and 4 bases at J, with 15 bases in the middle. The CDR3 DNA reads as TGTGCCACCAGCAGTAGCCGTCAGGGGACCACTGAAGCTTTCTTT. This encodes CATSSSRQGTTEAFF.

The chain employs TRBV9 and TRBJ2-5, with 11 bases aligning to TRBD1. V was pared by 4 bases and J by 4 bases, with 9 bases of the junction left unmatched. This CDR3 contains 16 residues. Germline V gives CDR1 SGDLS, CDR2 YYNGEE. CDR3: CASSYSTGTGGETQYF. CDR3 nucleotides: TGTGCCAGCAGCTACTCGACCGGGACAGGGGGAGAGACCCAGTACTTC.

This clone was seen only a few times. V gene TRBV7-2 combines with J gene TRBJ2-2, with 15 bases aligning to TRBD2. Trimming removed 4 bases from V and 9 bases from J; junction bases left unmatched: 12. The CDR3 runs to 18 residues. Germline V gives CDR1 SGHTA, CDR2 FQGNSA. CDR3 sequence: CASSSPGGLAGGLRELFF. The CDR3 region has the DNA TGTGCCAGCAGCTCTCCCGGAGGACTAGCGGGGGGGCTTAGGGAGCTGTTTTTT.

This rearrangement joins TRBV11-2 to TRBJ1-6; a weak D match, TRBD1 (5 bases). Germline V gives CDR1 SGHAT, CDR2 FQNNGV. The CDR3 runs 16 residues. The V end lost 3 bases, the J end lost 4 bases, and 13 bases lay between the germline ends. Written as DNA, the CDR3 is TGTGCCAGCAGCTTCGGGGGGGGATTTTATAATTCACCCCTCCACTTT. Translated: CASSFGGGFYNSPLHF.

The J gene is TRBJ1-3, the V gene TRBV6-1, with D possibly being TRBD1 (6 bases). Germline V gene data show CDR1 as MNHNS and CDR2 as SASEGT. Trimming pared 5 bases from V and 1 base from J, leaving 12 bases between. This CDR3 comprises 15 residues. CDR3 protein: CASSRQVSSGNTIYF. The CDR3 DNA reads TGTGCCAGCAGTCGACAGGTATCGTCTGGAAACACCATATATTTT.

This rearrangement joins TRBV2 to TRBJ2-7; tentative D call: TRBD2 (6 bases). CDR3 length: 13 amino acids. CDR1 is SNHLY, CDR2 FYNNEI, per germline. The V gene lost 5 bases and the J gene lost 3 bases, with 11 bases spanning the gap. The CDR3 is CASSNLEGYEQYF. DNA of the CDR3: TGTGCCAGCAGTAATTTGGAGGGCTACGAGCAGTACTTC.

The J gene is TRBJ2-2, the V gene TRBV18, with 8 nucleotides matching TRBD1. Germline V lookup: CDR1 KGHSH, CDR2 LQKENI. Trimming at V came to 3 bases and at J to 6 bases, leaving 6 bases not matched to a gene. This CDR3 has 15 residues. The CDR3 sequence is CASSPGTGRPGELFF. The CDR3 DNA follows: TGTGCCAGCTCACCCGGGACAGGACGCCCCGGGGAGCTGTTTTTT.

The chain employs TRBV28 and TRBJ2-7; 8 nucleotides agree with TRBD2. The CDR3 has 13 amino acids. Unmatched junction bases numbered 5, after V lost 6 bases and J lost 4 bases. Looked up from germline, CDR1 is MDHEN and CDR2 is SYDVKM. CDR3 DNA sequence: TGTGCCAGCAGCCGAGTAGCGGGATACGAGCAGTACTTC. It codes for CASSRVAGYEQYF.

A remark on this clone: One junction end disagrees with the germline gene, perhaps due to a read error. The CDR3 here is CSSSLPGTGGETQYF. CDR3 sequence (DNA): TGTTCCAGCAGCCTACCCGGGACAGGGGGAGAGACCCAGTACTTC. The chain is built from TRBV7-9 and TRBJ2-5, with TRBD1 matching 11 bases. Germline values: CDR1 SEHNR, CDR2 FQNEAQ (reference sequence). The length of the CDR3 is 15 residues. Variable domain in full (rest from reference TRBV7-9 and TRBJ2-5): DTGVSQNPRHKITKRGQNVTFRCDPISEHNRLYWYRQTLGQGPEFLTYFQNEAQLEKSRLLSDRFSAERPKGSFSTLEIQRTEQGDSAMYLCSSSLPGTGGETQYFGPGTRLLVL.

V usage is TRBV14 and J usage is TRBJ1-6; no clear D gene. The CDR3 is 14 amino acids. Germline V lookup: CDR1 SGHDN, CDR2 FVKESK. Trimming took off 0 bases at V and 10 bases at J, with 10 bases between the two ends. The CDR3 bases are TGTGCCAGCAGCCAAGATGGCACCTCCTCACCCCTCCACTTT. This codes for CASSQDGTSSPLHF.

The chain recombines TRBV7-2 with TRBJ1-1; D is uncertain. CDR3 size: 15 residues. The V gene's germline CDR1 is SGHTA and CDR2 FQGNSA. The ends were cut back, 2 bases at V and 5 bases at J, with 15 bases in the middle. CDR3 coding DNA: TGTGCCAGCAGCTTAAATCCTCCCGGAGGGACTGAAGCTTTCTTT. Residues: CASSLNPPGGTEAFF.

The chain recombines TRBV5-5 with TRBJ2-7; D not certain. The CDR3 is 14 amino acids. Germline V gene sequence: CDR1 SGHKS, CDR2 YYEKEE (reference sequence). Trimming left V 1 base short and J 2 bases short, with 10 bases between. CDR3 sequence reads: CASSLLGSTYEQYF. In nucleotides, the CDR3 is TGTGCCAGCAGCTTGTTGGGCAGCACCTACGAGCAGTACTTC.

V gene TRBV27 combines with J gene TRBJ1-1, with 7 bases aligning to TRBD1. The CDR3 totals 15 residues. Germline CDR1 reads MNHEY; CDR2 reads SMNVEV (reference sequence). The junction had 7 bases not matched to a gene; V was cut back by 6 bases and J by 0 bases. The CDR3 nucleotides are TGTGCCAGCAGGGTGGGACAGATCATGAACACTGAAGCTTTCTTT. Protein sequence: CASRVGQIMNTEAFF.

The CDR3 reads CASRLDRSDKNIQYF. The CDR3 DNA reads TGTGCCAGCAGGTTGGACAGGTCGGACAAAAACATTCAGTACTTC. The rearrangement links TRBV2 to TRBJ2-4; 7 bases match TRBD1. The CDR3 totals 15 residues. Losses at the gene ends were 6 bases for V and 3 bases for J; bases not matched to a gene: 8. The germline V gene has CDR1 SNHLY and CDR2 FYNNEI.

V usage is TRBV5-4 and J usage is TRBJ2-5; perhaps TRBD2 as D (5 bases). Germline V CDR1 and CDR2: SGHNT, YYREEE (reference sequence). V was cut by 0 bases and J by 3 bases, with 15 bases left in between. The CDR3 is 16 residues long. Here the CDR3 DNA reads TGTGCCAGCAGCTTGGGGGGAGTGAGCCACAAAGAGACCCAGTACTTC. Protein product: CASSLGGVSHKETQYF.

This clone was counted a few times. Other DNA sequences of this sample code for an identical CDR3. J is TRBJ1-1 and V is TRBV5-6; D is ambiguous. Trimming pared 0 bases from V and 1 base from J, leaving 4 bases between. The CDR3 has 13 residues. Germline V CDR1 and CDR2: SGHDT, YYEEEE. CDR3 DNA sequence: TGTGCCAGCAGCTTGGGTAGGAACACTGAAGCTTTCTTT. Its translation is CASSLGRNTEAFF.

This clone occurred a few times. This rearrangement joins TRBV27 to TRBJ2-7; D is uncertain. This CDR3 region has 12 residues. The V gene lost 8 bases and the J gene lost 1 base, with 9 bases spanning the gap. CDR1 and CDR2 (germline): MNHEY, SMNVEV (reference sequence). This CDR3 reads CASEDKSYEQYF. CDR3 DNA: TGTGCCAGCGAGGATAAGTCCTACGAGCAGTACTTC.

This chain joins TRBV7-9 and TRBJ1-4; D is uncertain. The germline V gene has CDR1 SEHNR and CDR2 FQNEAQ (reference sequence). This CDR3 contains 11 residues. V was trimmed by 6 bases and J by 4 bases, leaving 3 bases between them. CDR3 protein: CASSRNEKLFF. CDR3 bases: TGTGCCAGCAGTCGTAATGAAAAACTGTTTTTT. The whole variable domain, remainder taken from reference TRBV7-9 and TRBJ1-4, is DTGVSQNPRHKITKRGQNVTFRCDPISEHNRLYWYRQTLGQGPEFLTYFQNEAQLEKSRLLSDRFSAERPKGSFSTLEIQRTEQGDSAMYLCASSRNEKLFFGSGTQLSVL.

The chain combines TRBV11-3 with TRBJ1-1; no clear D. V was clipped by 1 base and J by 0 bases, with 24 bases between them. Germline CDR1 and CDR2: SGHNT and YENEEA. This CDR3 comprises 20 residues. DNA for the CDR3: TGTGCCAGCAGCTTAGGGTCAAAAAATGGGGAGATGAGGATGAACACTGAAGCTTTCTTT. This sequence encodes CASSLGSKNGEMRMNTEAFF.

This sequence joins TRBV4-2 and TRBJ2-6, with a tentative D call TRBD1 (6 bases). Germline-derived CDR1 and CDR2 are LGHNA and YNFKEQ. Trimming removed 4 bases at V and 1 base at J, with 11 bases between. The CDR3 is made up of 16 amino acids. The CDR3 region has the DNA TGTGCCAGCAGCCCCCAAGGGGGTTCTGGGGCCAACGTCCTGACTTTC. Translated, it gives CASSPQGGSGANVLTF.